This T cell receptor beta chain is drawn from a study of T cells in Graves' hyperthyroidism and ophthalmopathy (dated by TCRdb to between 2018 and 2021). Describing the broader study: Peripheral blood samples were taken at the time of initial diagnosis, prior to any treatment. Once sampling was done, hyperthyroidism patients were given methimazole at a starting dose of 30 mg daily, whereas ophthalmopathy patients were given high-dose intravenous methylprednisolone. According to the paper, TCR Vbeta CDR3 sequencing was carried out on around 140 peripheral blood samples, which came from around 43 ophthalmopathy, 70 to 80 hyperthyroidism and roughly 17 progressor patients. Thyroid tissue and blood T-cell repertoires from over 5 Graves' hyperthyroidism patients were also compared in the study. To identify TCR V-J signatures that set the groups apart, the researchers used a discovery cohort of 100 patients, made up of fewer than 50 with Graves' ophthalmopathy and 57 with stable Graves' hyperthyroidism. The 90 to 100 discovery patients were randomly divided into training and test sets at a 7:3 ratio. An independent validation cohort of under 20 hyperthyroidism patients and about 16 patients who later progressed to ophthalmopathy tested prospective prediction of ophthalmopathy. The full study reports these points: During validation, the model predicted progression to ophthalmopathy a median of around 7 months ahead of onset, with almost 71% sensitivity and roughly 75% specificity. Most expanded thyroid clonotypes (frequency above 0.001) were also detected in blood, a finding suggesting that blood repertoires may reflect thyroid immune responses. A 13 V-J signature model separated ophthalmopathy from stable hyperthyroidism, with roughly 88% sensitivity and 81% to 82% specificity in cross-validation and 80%/75% in testing. No statistical method was used to fix the sample size in advance, and group allocation was not hidden from the investigators.

The TCR beta CDR3 regions were amplified from RNA transcripts. A first-round RT-PCR of the TCR CDR3 used the HTBI primer set with the Qiagen OneStep RT-PCR kit. Libraries were constructed in a second round of multiplex PCR, after which size selection and purification were carried out. Libraries were sequenced paired-end with 100 bp reads on an Illumina HiSeq2000. As for the original processing: Raw data were processed with SOAPnuke, discarding reads with adapters, uncalled bases, mean Phred below 15, or no exact constant-primer or identifier match. High-quality paired reads were merged using COPE v1.2.5, and each unique nucleotide sequence was defined as a clonotype. MiTCR v1.1 was used to align the clonotypes against IMGT TRBV, TRBD and TRBJ reference segments. Only V-J combinations with frequency above 0.0001, covering 99.2% of repertoires, were analysed. A TCS score was defined as the ratio of F50 (clonal expansion) to E x V (chaos), with BLOSUM62-based TCRdist applied between CDR3 peptides within each V-J. Welch's t-statistics and random forest reduced 450 to 600 V-J features to about 12, which were used in a naive Bayes classifier (R e1071). Starting from the raw public reads, TCRdb applied fastp trimming at Q25, assembled clones with MiXCR and retained in-frame beta chains. Here each entry gathers all rows of one CDR3 protein and keeps the most common genes and DNA. V and J calls and clone size were set by TCRdb, not the authors. This sample gives under 400,000 distinct CDR3 sequences in total; about 20% of them show up just once. The ten largest clones capture under 55% of the sample.

On this clonotype itself: Its antigen is still unknown. No qualities accompany the bases; no much larger clone lies one base away.

The CDR3, from cysteine to phenylalanine, totals 17 residues. This entry keeps only the CDR3 DNA: 51 bases, framed from base 1. The junction shows trimming of 0 bases on V and 7 bases on J, and the gene matches do not reach 12 bases of it. The germline V gene specifies SGHRS as CDR1 and YFSETQ as CDR2. A patient counted as having stable Graves' hyperthyroidism if no progression to ophthalmopathy occurred over 18 months of follow-up. Hyperthyroidism patients were newly diagnosed, had a disease duration of under 2 months, and were aged 18 to 65 years. The study excluded patients with uncontrolled infections, other autoimmune diseases, pregnancy or lactation. Diagnoses were based on clinical symptoms, serum thyroxine and TRAb, thyroid ultrasound and orbital computed tomography. PBMCs were isolated from 10 ml of fresh peripheral blood by Ficoll-Paque density gradient centrifugation. Total RNA was extracted with Trizol reagent, and quality was checked on an Agilent 2100 Bioanalyzer.

The source of this sequence is a woman in her fifties or sixties with Graves' hyperthyroidism. The rearrangement joined TRBV5-1 to TRBJ2-2; TRBD1 aligns with 7 central bases. The specimen was blood. The CDR3 region reads CASSLDETGITGGELFF. The bases read TGCGCCAGCAGCTTGGACGAGACAGGGATCACTGGCGGGGAGCTGTTTTTT. When the CDR3 is completed using the reference TRBV5-1 and TRBJ2-2 genes on either side, the full variable domain is KAGVTQTPRYLIKTRGQQVTLSCSPISGHRSVSWYQQTPGQGLQFLFEYFSETQRNKGNFPGRFSGRQFSNSRSEMNVSTLELGDSALYLCASSLDETGITGGELFFGEGSRLTVL.